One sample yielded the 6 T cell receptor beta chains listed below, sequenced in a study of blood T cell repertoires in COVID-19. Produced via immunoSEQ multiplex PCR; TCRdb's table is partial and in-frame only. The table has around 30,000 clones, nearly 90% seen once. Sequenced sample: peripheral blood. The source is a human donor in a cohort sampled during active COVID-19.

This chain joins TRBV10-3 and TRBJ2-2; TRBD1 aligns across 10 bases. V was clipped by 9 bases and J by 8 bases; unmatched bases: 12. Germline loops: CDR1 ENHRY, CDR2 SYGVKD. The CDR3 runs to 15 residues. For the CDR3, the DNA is TGTGCCATACGGGGACAGGGGTTCGCTGAGGGGGAGCTGTTTTTT. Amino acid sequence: CAIRGQGFAEGELFF.

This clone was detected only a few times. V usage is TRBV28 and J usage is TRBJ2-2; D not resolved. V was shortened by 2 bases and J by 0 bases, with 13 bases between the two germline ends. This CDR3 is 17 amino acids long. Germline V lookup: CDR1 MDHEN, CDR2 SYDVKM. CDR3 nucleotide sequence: TGTGCCAGCAGTTTAATGCGGCGTCCGGCGAACACCGGGGAGCTGTTTTTT. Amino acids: CASSLMRRPANTGELFF.

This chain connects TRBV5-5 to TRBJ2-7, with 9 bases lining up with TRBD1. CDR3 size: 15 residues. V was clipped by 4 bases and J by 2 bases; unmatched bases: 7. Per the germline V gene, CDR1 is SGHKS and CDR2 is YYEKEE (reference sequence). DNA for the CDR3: TGTGCCAGCAGCCCGGGACAGGGTGGTACCTACGAGCAGTACTTC. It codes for CASSPGQGGTYEQYF.

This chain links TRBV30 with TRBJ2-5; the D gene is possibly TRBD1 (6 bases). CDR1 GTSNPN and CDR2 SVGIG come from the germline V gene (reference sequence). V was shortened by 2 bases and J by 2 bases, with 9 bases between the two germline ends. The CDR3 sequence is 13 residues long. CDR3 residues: CAWSPGQQETQYF. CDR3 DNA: TGTGCCTGGAGTCCAGGACAGCAAGAGACCCAGTACTTC.

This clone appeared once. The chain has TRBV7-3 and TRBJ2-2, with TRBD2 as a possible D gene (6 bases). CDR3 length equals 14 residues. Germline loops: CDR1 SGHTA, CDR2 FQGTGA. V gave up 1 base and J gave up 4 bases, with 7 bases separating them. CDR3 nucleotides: TGTGCCAGCAGCTTAAAGGGAGGCACCGGGGAGCTGTTTTTT. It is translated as CASSLKGGTGELFF.

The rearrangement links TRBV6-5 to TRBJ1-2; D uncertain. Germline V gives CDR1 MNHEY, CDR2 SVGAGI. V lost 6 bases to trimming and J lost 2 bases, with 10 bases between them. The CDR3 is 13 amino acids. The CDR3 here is CASRLTRNYGYTF. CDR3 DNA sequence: TGTGCCAGCAGACTGACAAGAAACTATGGCTACACCTTC.